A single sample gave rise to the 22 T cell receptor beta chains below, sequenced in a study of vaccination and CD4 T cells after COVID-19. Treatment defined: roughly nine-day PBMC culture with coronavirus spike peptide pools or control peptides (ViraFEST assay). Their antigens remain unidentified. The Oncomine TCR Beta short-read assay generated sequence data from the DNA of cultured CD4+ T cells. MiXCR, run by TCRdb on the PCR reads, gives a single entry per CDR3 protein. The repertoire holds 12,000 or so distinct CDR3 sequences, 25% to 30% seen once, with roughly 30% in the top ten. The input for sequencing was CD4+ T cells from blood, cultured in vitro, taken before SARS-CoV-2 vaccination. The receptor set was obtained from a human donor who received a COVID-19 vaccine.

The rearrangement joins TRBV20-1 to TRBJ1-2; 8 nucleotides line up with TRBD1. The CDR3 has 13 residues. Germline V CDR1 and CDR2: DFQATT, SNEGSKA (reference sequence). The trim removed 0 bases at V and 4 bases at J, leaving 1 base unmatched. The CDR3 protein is CSARDTGGYGYTF. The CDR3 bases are TGCAGTGCTAGAGATACAGGGGGCTATGGCTACACCTTC.

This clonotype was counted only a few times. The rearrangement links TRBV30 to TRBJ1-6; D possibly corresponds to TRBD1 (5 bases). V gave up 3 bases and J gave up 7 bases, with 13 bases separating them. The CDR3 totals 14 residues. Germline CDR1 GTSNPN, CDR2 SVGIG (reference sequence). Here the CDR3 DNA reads TGTGCCTGGAGCTGGGACTCCCTGAATTCACCCCTCCACTTT. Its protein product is CAWSWDSLNSPLHF.

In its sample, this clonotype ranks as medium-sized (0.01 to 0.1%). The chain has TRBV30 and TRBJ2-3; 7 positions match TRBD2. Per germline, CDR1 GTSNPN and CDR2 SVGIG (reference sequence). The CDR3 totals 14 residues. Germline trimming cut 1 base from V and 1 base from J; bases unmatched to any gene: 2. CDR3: CAWSGGGGTDTQYF. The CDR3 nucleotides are TGTGCCTGGAGTGGGGGAGGGGGCACAGATACGCAGTATTTT.

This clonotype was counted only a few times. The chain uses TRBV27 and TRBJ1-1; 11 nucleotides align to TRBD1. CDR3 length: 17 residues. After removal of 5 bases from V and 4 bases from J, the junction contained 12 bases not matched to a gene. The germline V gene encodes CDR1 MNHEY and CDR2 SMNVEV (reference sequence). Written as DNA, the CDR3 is TGTGCCAGCAGTGGCCGGGACAGGGGGTTTTTGGGCACTGAAGCTTTCTTT. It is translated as CASSGRDRGFLGTEAFF.

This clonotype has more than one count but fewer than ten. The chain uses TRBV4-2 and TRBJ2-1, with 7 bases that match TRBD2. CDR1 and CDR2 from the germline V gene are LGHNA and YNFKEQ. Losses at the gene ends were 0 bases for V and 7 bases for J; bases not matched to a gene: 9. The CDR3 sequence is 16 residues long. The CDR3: CASSQDSAGKLNEQFF. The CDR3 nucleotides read TGTGCCAGCAGCCAAGATTCAGCGGGGAAACTTAATGAGCAGTTCTTC.

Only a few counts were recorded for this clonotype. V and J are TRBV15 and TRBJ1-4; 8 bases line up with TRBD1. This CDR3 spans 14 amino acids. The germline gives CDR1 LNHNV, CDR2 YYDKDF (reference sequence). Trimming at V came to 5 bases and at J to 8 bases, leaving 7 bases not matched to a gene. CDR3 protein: CATSRTGLGEKLFF. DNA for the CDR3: TGTGCCACCAGCCGGACAGGGCTTGGGGAAAAACTGTTTTTT.

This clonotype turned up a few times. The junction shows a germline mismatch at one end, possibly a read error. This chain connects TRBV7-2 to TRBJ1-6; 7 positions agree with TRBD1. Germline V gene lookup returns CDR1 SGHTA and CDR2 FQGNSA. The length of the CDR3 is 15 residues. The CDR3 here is CASRLEQGYNSPLHF. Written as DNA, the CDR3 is TGTGCCAGCAGGTTAGAACAGGGGTATAATTCACCCCTCCACTTT.

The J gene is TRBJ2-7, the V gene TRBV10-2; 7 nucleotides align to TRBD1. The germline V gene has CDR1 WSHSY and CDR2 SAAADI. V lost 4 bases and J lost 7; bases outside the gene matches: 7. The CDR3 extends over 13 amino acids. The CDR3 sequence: CASSGDSVGEQYF. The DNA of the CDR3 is TGCGCCAGCAGTGGGGACAGTGTTGGGGAGCAGTACTTC.

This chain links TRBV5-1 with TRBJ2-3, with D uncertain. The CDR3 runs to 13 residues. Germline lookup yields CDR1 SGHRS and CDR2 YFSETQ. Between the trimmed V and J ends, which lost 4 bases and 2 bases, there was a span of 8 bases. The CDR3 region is CASSVGSTDTQYF. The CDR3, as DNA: TGCGCCAGCAGCGTCGGGTCCACAGATACGCAGTATTTT.

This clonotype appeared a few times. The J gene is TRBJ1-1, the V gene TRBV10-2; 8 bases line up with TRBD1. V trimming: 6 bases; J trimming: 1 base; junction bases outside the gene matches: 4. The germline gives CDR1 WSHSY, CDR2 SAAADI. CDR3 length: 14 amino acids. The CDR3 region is CASRETGANTEAFF. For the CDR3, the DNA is TGCGCCAGCAGGGAGACAGGGGCGAACACTGAAGCTTTCTTT.

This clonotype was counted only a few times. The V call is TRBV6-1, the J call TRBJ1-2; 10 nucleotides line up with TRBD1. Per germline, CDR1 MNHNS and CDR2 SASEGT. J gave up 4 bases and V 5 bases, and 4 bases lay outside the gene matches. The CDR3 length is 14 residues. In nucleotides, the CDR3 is TGTGCCAGCAGTCGGGACAGGGGTGCCTATGGCTACACCTTC. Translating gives CASSRDRGAYGYTF.

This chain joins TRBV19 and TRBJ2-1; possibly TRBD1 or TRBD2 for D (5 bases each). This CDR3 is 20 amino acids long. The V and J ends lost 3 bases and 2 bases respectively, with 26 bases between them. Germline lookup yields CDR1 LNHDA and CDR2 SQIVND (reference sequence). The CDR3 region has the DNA TGTGCCAGTAGTATCGGGCTCTCTCTGGGGCTAGCCGATACCTACAATGAGCAGTTCTTC. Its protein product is CASSIGLSLGLADTYNEQFF.

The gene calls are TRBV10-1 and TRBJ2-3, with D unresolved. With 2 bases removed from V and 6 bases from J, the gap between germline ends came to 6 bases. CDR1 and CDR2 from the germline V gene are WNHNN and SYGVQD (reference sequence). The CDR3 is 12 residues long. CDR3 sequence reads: CASSEMDDTQYF. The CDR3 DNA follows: TGCGCCAGCAGTGAGATGGACGATACGCAGTATTTT.

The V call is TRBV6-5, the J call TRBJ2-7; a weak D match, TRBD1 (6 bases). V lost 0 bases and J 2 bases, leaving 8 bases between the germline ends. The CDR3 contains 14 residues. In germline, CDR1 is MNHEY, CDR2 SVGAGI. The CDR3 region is CASSYSTGTYEQYF. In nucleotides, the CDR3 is TGTGCCAGCAGTTACTCGACAGGTACCTACGAGCAGTACTTC.

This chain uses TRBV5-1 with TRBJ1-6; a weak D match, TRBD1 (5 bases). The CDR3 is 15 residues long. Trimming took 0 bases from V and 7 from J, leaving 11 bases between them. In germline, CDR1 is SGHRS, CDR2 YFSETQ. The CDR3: CASSLDPGPNSPLHF. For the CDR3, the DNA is TGCGCCAGCAGCTTGGATCCAGGGCCCAATTCACCCCTCCACTTT.

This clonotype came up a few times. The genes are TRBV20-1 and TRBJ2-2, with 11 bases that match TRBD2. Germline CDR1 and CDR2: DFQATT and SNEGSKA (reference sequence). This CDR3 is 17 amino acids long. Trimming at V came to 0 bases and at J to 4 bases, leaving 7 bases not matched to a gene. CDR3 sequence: CSARDNRTSGFTGELFF. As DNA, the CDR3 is TGCAGTGCTAGAGATAATAGGACTAGCGGGTTCACCGGGGAGCTGTTTTTT.

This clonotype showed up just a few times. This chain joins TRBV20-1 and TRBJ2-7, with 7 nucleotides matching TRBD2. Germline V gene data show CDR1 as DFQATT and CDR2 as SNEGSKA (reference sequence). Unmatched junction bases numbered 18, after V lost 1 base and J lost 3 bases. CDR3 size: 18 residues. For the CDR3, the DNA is TGCAGTGCTAGAGCAACAAAAATCCGGGACTATATGAACTACGAGCAGTACTTC. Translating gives CSARATKIRDYMNYEQYF.

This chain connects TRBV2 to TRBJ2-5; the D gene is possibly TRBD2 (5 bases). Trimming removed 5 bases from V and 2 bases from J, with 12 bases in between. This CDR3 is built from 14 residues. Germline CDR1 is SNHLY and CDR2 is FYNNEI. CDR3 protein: CASSPITRQETQYF. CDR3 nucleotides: TGTGCCAGCAGTCCAATTACTAGGCAAGAGACCCAGTACTTC.

The CDR3 DNA sequence: TGTGCCAGCAGCTCGACCCTCGGACAGGGTGTTAATGAAAAACTGTTTTTT. This codes for CASSSTLGQGVNEKLFF. V and J are TRBV7-9 and TRBJ1-4; 8 bases fit TRBD1. Germline V CDR1 and CDR2: SEHNR, FQNEAQ (reference sequence). V lost 4 bases to trimming and J lost 4 bases; unmatched junction nucleotides: 11. This CDR3 is built from 17 residues.

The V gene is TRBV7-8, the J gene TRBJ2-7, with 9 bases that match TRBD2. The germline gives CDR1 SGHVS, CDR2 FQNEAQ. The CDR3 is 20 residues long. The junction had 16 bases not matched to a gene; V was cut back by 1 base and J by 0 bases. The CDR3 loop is CASSLDLGLASEGLSYEQYF. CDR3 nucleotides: TGTGCCAGCAGCTTAGATCTTGGACTAGCGTCCGAGGGACTCTCCTACGAGCAGTACTTC.

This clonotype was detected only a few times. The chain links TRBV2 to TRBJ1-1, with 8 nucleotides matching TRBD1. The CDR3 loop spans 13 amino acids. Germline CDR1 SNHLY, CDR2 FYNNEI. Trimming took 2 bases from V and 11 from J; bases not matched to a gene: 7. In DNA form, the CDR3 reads TGTGCCAGCAGTGAAAGCAGGGGGCTCACGGCTTTCTTT. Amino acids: CASSESRGLTAFF.

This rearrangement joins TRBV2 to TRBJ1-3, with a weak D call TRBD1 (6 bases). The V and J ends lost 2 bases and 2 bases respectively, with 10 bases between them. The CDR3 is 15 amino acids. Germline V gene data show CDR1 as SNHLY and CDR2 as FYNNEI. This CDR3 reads CASSERQGTGNTIYF. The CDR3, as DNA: TGTGCCAGCAGTGAACGGCAGGGGACTGGAAACACCATATATTTT.